This TCR beta chain was sequenced in a study of shared clonotypes between healthy human individuals. With respect to this clone: Other nucleotide sequences in the sample specify the same CDR3.

Trimming took off 4 bases at V and 4 bases at J, with 10 bases between the two ends. CDR1 and CDR2 (germline): WNHNN, SYGVQD (reference sequence). The CDR3 is 13 residues long. Investigators spread the genomic DNA of each subset evenly over several immunoSEQ plates. Produced via immunoSEQ multiplex PCR; TCRdb's table is partial and in-frame only. The data contain about 2 million clones, 85% to 95% of them singletons. Everyone who donated was a Caucasian adult who lived in Nashville, Tennessee. The sequence derives from a man between 18 and 35 years old in good health. V and J are TRBV10-1 and TRBJ1-2; D is perhaps TRBD1 (6 bases). Sequencing was done on a sample of naive CD4+ T cells sorted from blood. Subset: CD45RA+ positively selected. The CDR3 sequence is CASSADRSYGYTF. The CDR3, as DNA: TGCGCCAGCAGTGCTGACAGGTCCTATGGCTACACCTTC.